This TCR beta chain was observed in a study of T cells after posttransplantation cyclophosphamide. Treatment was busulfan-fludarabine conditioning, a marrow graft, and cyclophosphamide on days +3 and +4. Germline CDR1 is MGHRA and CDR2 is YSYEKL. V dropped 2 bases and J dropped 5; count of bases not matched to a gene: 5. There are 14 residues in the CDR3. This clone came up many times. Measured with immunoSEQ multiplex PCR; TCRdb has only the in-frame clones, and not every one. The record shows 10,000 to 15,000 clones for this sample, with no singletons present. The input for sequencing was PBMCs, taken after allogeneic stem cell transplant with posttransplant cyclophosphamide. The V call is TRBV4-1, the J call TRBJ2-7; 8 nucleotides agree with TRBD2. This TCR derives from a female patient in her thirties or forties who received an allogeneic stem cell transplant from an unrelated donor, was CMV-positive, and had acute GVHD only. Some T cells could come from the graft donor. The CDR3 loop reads CASSQLAGSDEQYF. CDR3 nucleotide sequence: TGCGCCAGCAGCCAACTAGCGGGTTCTGACGAGCAGTACTTC.